Below, 11 T cell receptor beta chains from the same sample are listed, as sequenced in a study of synovial regulatory T cells in juvenile arthritis. This table comes from immunoSEQ multiplex PCR, and its TCRdb copy is limited to in-frame clones, with some not included. This sample's table reports around 2,200 clones. Each patient with active arthritis gave synovial fluid along with matched peripheral blood. The sample taken for sequencing was Treg cells from the synovium. The receptors were sampled from a donor between 2 and 29 years old with juvenile idiopathic arthritis.

This clone shows up as medium-sized by frequency. This chain joins TRBV30 and TRBJ2-3; checking the TCRdb D call of TRBD1 is not possible without DNA. Germline CDR1 reads GTSNPN; CDR2 reads SVGIG (reference sequence). This CDR3 has 15 amino acids. No DNA is listed. The CDR3 region is CAWSVRGGRTDTQYF.

This clone is deemed medium-sized by its frequency. J is TRBJ2-7 and V is TRBV7-2; TCRdb lists TRBD2, though no DNA is available to test this call. The CDR3 extends over 19 amino acids. DNA is not recorded here. Germline V lookup: CDR1 SGHTA, CDR2 FQGNSA. CDR3 protein: CASRYDSFSSGTSGYEQYF.

This clone is deemed medium-sized by its frequency. This chain uses TRBV30 with TRBJ1-2; TCRdb picks TRBD1, but there is no DNA to check that call. The CDR3 is 13 amino acids. DNA is not on record. Per germline, CDR1 GTSNPN and CDR2 SVGIG (reference sequence). The CDR3 sequence: CAWRIQGHYGYTF. Based on the CDR3 plus reference TRBV30 and TRBJ1-2, the full variable domain is SQTIHQWPATLVQPVGSPLSLECTVEGTSNPNLYWYRQAAGRGLQLLFYSVGIGQISSEVPQNLSASRPQDRQFILSSKKLLLSDSGFYLCAWRIQGHYGYTFGSGTRLTVV.

This clone is called medium-sized based on its frequency. The rearrangement joins TRBV6-4 to TRBJ2-2; the D gene TCRdb calls, TRBD1, cannot be checked with no DNA. This CDR3 has 15 amino acids. The DNA sequence is not available. Germline loops: CDR1 MRHNA, CDR2 SNTAGT. CDR3 sequence reads: CASSEQGATLGELFF.

Measured by frequency, this clone is medium-sized. This chain links TRBV27 with TRBJ2-2; the D gene TCRdb calls, TRBD2, cannot be checked with no DNA. The CDR3 is 18 residues long. Only the protein is on record. Germline V gives CDR1 MNHEY, CDR2 SMNVEV (reference sequence). The CDR3 sequence: CASSLSTRLAGHTGELFF.

This clone is called medium-sized based on its frequency. V gene TRBV11-2 combines with J gene TRBJ2-7; without DNA, the TCRdb call of TRBD2 cannot be checked. Germline lookup yields CDR1 SGHAT and CDR2 FQNNGV. CDR3 length equals 15 residues. DNA was not recorded. CDR3 protein: CASSLLTSGPGEQYF.

This clone shows up as medium-sized by frequency. The chain is built from TRBV5-4 and TRBJ1-2; no DNA is available, so the TRBD1 call from TCRdb remains unchecked. This CDR3 has 14 amino acids. Nucleotide data are not available. CDR1 is SGHNT and CDR2 is YYREEE in the germline V gene (reference sequence). The CDR3 region is CASSLQGSDYGYTF.

This clone is deemed medium-sized by its frequency. The V gene is TRBV6-5, the J gene TRBJ1-1. This CDR3 comprises 14 residues. A DNA sequence was not provided. The germline V gene has CDR1 MNHEY and CDR2 SVGAGI. CDR3 region: CASSYFSGNTEAFF.

This clone registers medium-sized by frequency. The chain recombines TRBV14 with TRBJ1-1. The CDR3 length is 13 residues. No DNA has been recorded. The germline CDR1 and CDR2 sequences are SGHDN and FVKESK. The CDR3 sequence is CASSQVGGSEAFF. Supplemented by reference TRBV14 and TRBJ1-1, the full variable domain reads EAGVTQFPSHSVIEKGQTVTLRCDPISGHDNLYWYRRVMGKEIKFLLHFVKESKQDESGMPNNRFLAERTGGTYSTLKVQPAELEDSGVYFCASSQVGGSEAFFGQGTRLTVV.

This clone counts as medium-sized by frequency. The chain recombines TRBV5-6 with TRBJ2-7. CDR1 is SGHDT, CDR2 YYEEEE, per germline. The CDR3 length is 13 residues. A DNA sequence was not provided. CDR3 protein: CASSFVTTYEQYF.

This clone is labeled medium-sized (0.01 to 0.1%) based on frequency. This sequence joins TRBV18 and TRBJ2-6; there is no DNA to check the TCRdb D call of TRBD2. CDR1 KGHSH and CDR2 LQKENI come from the germline V gene. This CDR3 comprises 17 residues. The nucleotide record is missing. The CDR3 region is CASSPTSGRGGANVLTF.